One TCR beta chain is described in this entry. Assay used: immunoSEQ multiplex PCR; TCRdb lists only in-frame clones, some missing. Seen here are 100,000 or so clones, over 75% observed once, and the top ten hold less than 40%. The data were obtained in a study of blood T cell repertoires in COVID-19. In the study overall: COVID-19 samples collected from the United States, Italy and Spain covered acute and convalescent phases. PBMCs, B-cell-depleted T cells, or T cells were the source of the cDNA or gDNA that made up the material.

CDR1 is MNHEY, CDR2 SVGEGT, per germline. With 5 bases removed from V and 2 bases from J, the gap between germline ends came to 13 bases. This CDR3 is built from 14 residues. Material: peripheral blood. The sequence was obtained from a woman of 80 years or more with acute or convalescent COVID-19. The rearrangement links TRBV6-2 or TRBV6-3 to TRBJ2-7; the D gene is possibly TRBD1 (6 bases). The CDR3 loop reads CASSDPGHTYEQYF. In nucleotides, the CDR3 is TGTGCCAGCAGTGATCCGGGACACACCTACGAGCAGTACTTC.